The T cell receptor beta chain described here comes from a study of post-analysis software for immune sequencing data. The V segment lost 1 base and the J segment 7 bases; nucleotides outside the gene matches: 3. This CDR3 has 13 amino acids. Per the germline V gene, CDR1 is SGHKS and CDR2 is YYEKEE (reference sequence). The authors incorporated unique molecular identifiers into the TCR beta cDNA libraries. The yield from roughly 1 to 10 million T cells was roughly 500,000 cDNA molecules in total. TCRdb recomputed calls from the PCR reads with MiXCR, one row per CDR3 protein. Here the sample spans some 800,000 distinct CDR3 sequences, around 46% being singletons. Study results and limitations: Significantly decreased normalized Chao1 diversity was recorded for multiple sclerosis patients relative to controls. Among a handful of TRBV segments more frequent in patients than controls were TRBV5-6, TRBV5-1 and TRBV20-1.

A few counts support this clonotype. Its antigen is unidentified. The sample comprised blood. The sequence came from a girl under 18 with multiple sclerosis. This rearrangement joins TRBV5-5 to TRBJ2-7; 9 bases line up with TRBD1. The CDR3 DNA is TGTGCCAGCAGCTTGACAGGGGGCTGGGAGCAGTACTTC. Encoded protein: CASSLTGGWEQYF.